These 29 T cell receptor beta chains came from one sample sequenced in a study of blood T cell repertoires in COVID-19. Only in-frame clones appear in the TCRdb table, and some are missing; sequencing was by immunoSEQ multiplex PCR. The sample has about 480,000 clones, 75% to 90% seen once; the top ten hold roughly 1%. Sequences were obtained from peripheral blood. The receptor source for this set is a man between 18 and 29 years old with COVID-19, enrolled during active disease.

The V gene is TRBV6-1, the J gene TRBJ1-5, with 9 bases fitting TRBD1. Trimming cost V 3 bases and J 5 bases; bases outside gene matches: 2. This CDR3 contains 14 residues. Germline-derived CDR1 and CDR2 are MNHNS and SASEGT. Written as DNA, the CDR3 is TGTGCCAGCAGTGACCGGGACAGGGATCAGCCCCAGCATTTT. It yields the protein CASSDRDRDQPQHF.

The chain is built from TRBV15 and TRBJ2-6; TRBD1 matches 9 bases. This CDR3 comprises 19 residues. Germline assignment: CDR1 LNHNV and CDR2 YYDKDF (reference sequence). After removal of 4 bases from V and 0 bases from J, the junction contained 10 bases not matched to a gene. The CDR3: CATSTQDRGFRSGANVLTF. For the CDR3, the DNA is TGTGCCACCAGCACTCAGGACAGGGGTTTCCGCTCTGGGGCCAACGTCCTGACTTTC. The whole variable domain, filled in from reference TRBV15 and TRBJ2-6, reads DAMVIQNPRYQVTQFGKPVTLSCSQTLNHNVMYWYQQKSSQAPKLLFHYYDKDFNNEADTPDNFQSRRPNTSFCFLDIRSPGLGDTAMYLCATSTQDRGFRSGANVLTFGAGSRLTVL.

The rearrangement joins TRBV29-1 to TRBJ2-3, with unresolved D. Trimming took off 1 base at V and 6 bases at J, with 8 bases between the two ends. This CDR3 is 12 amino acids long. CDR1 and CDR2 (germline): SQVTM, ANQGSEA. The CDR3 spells CSVEVFRDTQYF. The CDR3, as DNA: TGCAGCGTTGAAGTTTTCAGGGATACGCAGTATTTT.

CDR3: CASSVRQNTEAFF. The DNA for the CDR3 is TGTGCCAGCAGCGTGAGACAGAACACTGAAGCTTTCTTT. The chain recombines TRBV9 with TRBJ1-1, with D hard to call. The CDR3 spans 13 residues. Trimming removed 2 bases from V and 1 base from J, with 6 bases in between. CDR1 SGDLS and CDR2 YYNGEE come from the germline V gene.

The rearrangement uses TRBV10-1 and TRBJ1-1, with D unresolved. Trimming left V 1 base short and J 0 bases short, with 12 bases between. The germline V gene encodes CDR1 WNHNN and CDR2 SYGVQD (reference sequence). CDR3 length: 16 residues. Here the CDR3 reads CASSEFSGELNTEAFF. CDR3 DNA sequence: TGCGCCAGCAGTGAGTTCTCAGGCGAGTTGAACACTGAAGCTTTCTTT.

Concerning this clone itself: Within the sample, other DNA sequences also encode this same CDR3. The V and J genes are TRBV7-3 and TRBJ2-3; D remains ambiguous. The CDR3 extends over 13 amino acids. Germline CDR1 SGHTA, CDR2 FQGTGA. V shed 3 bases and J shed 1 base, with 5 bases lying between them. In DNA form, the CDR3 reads TGTGCCAGCAGCTTCACTGGCACAGATACGCAGTATTTT. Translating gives CASSFTGTDTQYF.

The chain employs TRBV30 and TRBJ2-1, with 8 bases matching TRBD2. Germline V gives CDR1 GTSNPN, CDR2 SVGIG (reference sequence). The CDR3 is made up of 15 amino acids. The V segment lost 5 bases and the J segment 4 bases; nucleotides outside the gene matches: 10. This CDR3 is CAWASGSGRYNEQFF. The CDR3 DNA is TGTGCCTGGGCGAGCGGGAGTGGTCGATACAATGAGCAGTTCTTC.

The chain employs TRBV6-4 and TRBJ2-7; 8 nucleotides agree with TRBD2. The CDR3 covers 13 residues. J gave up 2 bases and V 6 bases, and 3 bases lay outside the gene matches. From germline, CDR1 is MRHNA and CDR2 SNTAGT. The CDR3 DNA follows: TGTGCCAGCAGCACCGGGGGGGCCTACGAGCAGTACTTC. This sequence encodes CASSTGGAYEQYF.

The CDR3, as DNA: TGTGCCAGCAGCCGACTAGCGGGGGGCCACTCGGACAATGAGCAGTTCTTC. This codes for CASSRLAGGHSDNEQFF. The chain carries TRBV5-4 and TRBJ2-1; 13 nucleotides agree with TRBD2. The CDR3 length is 17 residues. V lost 4 bases to trimming and J lost 5 bases; unmatched junction nucleotides: 9. CDR1 and CDR2 (germline): SGHNT, YYREEE (reference sequence).

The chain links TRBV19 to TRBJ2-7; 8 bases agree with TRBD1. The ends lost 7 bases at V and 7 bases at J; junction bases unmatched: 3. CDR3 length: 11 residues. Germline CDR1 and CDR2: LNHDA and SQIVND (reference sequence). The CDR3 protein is CASTGGFEQYF. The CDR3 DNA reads TGTGCCAGTACAGGGGGCTTTGAGCAGTACTTC.

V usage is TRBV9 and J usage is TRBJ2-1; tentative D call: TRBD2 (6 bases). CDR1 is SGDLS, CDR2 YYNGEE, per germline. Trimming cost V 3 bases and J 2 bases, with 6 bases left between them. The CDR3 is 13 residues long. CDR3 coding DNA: TGTGCCAGCAGCGGGACTACCTACAATGAGCAGTTCTTC. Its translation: CASSGTTYNEQFF.

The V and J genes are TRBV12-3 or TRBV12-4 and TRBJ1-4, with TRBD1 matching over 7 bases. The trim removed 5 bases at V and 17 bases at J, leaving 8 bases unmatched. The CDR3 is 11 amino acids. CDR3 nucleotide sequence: TGTGCCAGCAGTCAAGGACAGGTACATTTTTTT. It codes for CASSQGQVHFF.

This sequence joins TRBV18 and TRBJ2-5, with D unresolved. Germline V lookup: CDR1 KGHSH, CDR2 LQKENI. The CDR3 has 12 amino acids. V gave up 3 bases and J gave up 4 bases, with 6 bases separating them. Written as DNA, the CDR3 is TGTGCCAGCTCACCCGTTGTAGAGACCCAGTACTTC. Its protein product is CASSPVVETQYF.

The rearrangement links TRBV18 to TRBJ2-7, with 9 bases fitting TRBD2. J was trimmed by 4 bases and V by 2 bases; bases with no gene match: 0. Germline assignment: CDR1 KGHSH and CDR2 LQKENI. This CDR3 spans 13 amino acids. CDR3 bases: TGTGCCAGCTCACCAGCGGGGGGGTACGAGCAGTACTTC. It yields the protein CASSPAGGYEQYF.

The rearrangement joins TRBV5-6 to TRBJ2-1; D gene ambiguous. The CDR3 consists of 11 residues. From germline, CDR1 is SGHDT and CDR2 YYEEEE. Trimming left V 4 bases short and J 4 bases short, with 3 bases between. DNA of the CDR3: TGTGCCAGCAGCCTATACAATGAGCAGTTCTTC. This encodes CASSLYNEQFF. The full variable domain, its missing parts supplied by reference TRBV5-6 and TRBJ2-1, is DAGVTQSPTHLIKTRGQQVTLRCSPKSGHDTVSWYQQALGQGPQFIFQYYEEEERQRGNFPDRFSGHQFPNYSSELNVNALLLGDSALYLCASSLYNEQFFGPGTRLTVL.

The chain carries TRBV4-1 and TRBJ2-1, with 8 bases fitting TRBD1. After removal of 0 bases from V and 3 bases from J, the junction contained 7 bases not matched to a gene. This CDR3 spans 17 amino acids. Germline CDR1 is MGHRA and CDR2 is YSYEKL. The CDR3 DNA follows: TGCGCCAGCAGCCAAGATCATCGGACAGGGTTCTACAATGAGCAGTTCTTC. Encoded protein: CASSQDHRTGFYNEQFF.

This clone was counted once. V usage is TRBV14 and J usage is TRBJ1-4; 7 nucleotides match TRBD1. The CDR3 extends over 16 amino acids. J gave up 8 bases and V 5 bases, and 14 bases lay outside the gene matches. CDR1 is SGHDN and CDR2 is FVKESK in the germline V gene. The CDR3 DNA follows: TGTGCCAGCAGCGCATCCTTCCCGGGACAGTGGGAAAAACTGTTTTTT. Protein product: CASSASFPGQWEKLFF.

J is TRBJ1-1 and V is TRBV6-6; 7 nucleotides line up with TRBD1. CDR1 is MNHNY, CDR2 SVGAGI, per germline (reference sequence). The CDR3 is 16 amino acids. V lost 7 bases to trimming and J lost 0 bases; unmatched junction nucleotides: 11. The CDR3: CASTDGQATMNTEAFF. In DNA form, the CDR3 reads TGTGCCAGCACCGATGGACAGGCGACAATGAACACTGAAGCTTTCTTT.

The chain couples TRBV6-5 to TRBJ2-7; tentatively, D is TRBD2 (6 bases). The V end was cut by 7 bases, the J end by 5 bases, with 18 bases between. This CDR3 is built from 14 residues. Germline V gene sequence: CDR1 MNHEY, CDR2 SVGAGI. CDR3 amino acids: CASNAGLLGNEQYF. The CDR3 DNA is TGTGCCAGCAATGCGGGACTGCTTGGGAACGAGCAGTACTTC.

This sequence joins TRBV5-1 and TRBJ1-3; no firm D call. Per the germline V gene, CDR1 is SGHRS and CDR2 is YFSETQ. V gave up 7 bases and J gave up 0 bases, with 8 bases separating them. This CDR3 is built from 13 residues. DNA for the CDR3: TGCGCCAGCGCGCGGGGCTCTGGAAACACCATATATTTT. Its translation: CASARGSGNTIYF.

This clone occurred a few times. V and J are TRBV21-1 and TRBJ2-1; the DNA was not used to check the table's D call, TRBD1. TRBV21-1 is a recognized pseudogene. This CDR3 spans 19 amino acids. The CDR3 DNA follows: TGTGCCAGCAGCGTCGGACAGGGGGAACGGGTAGAACGTAACAATGAGCAGTTCTTC. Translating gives CASSVGQGERVERNNEQFF.

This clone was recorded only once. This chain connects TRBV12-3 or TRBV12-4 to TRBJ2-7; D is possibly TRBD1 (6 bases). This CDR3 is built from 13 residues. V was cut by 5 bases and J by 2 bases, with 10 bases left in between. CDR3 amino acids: CASSMDRTYEQYF. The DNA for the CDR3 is TGTGCCAGCAGTATGGACAGAACCTACGAGCAGTACTTC.

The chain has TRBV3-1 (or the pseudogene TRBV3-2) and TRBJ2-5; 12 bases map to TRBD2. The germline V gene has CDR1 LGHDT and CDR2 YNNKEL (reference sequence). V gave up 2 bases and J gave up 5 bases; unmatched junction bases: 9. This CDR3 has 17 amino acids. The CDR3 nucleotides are TGTGCCAGCAGCCAAATACTAGCGGGAGGCGGGAGGGAGACCCAGTACTTC. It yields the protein CASSQILAGGGRETQYF.

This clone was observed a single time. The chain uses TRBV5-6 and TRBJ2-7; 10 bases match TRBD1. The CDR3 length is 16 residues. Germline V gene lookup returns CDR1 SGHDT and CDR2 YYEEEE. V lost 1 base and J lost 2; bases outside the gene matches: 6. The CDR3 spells CASSLPGQGSTYEQYF. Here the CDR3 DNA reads TGTGCCAGCAGCTTGCCGGGACAGGGGTCTACCTACGAGCAGTACTTC.

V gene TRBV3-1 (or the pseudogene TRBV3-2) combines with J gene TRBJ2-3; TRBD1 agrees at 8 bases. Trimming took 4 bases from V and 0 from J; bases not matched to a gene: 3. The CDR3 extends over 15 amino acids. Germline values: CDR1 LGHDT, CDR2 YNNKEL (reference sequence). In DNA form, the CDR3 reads TGTGCCAGCAGCCCCGGACAGGGAAGCACAGATACGCAGTATTTT. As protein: CASSPGQGSTDTQYF.

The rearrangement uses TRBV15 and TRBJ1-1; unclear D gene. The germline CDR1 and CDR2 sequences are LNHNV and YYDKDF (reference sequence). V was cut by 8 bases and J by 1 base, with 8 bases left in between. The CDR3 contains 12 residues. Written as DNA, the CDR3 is TGTGCCACCGGTCTGAGGAACACTGAAGCTTTCTTT. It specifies CATGLRNTEAFF.

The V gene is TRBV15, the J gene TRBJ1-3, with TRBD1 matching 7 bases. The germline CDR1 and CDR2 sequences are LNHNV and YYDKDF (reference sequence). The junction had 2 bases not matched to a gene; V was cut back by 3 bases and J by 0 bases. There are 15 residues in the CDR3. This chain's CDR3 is CATSRDRNSGNTIYF. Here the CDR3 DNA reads TGTGCCACCAGCAGGGACAGGAACTCTGGAAACACCATATATTTT.

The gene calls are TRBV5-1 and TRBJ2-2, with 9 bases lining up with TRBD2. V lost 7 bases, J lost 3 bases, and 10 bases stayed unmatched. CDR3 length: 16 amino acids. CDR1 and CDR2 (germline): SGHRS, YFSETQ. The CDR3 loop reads CASELKPSGDTGELFF. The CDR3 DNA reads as TGCGCCAGCGAACTAAAACCTAGCGGGGACACCGGGGAGCTGTTTTTT.

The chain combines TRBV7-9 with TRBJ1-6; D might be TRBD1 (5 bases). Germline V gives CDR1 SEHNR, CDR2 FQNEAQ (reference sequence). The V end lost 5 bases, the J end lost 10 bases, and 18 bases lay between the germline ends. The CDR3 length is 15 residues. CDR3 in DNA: TGTGCCAGCAGCCACGGGGGTCCTAAGGCGTCACCCCTCCACTTT. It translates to CASSHGGPKASPLHF.